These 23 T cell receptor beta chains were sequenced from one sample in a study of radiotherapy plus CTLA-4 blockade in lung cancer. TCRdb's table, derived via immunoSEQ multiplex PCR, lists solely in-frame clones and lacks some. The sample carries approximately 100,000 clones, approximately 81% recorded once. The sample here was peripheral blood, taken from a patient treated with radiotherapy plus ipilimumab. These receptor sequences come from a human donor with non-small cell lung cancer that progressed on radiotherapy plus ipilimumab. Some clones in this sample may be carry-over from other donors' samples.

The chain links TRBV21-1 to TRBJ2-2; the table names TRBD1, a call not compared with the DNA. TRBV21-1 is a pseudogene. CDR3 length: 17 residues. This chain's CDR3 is CALGQGNSPKNTGELFF. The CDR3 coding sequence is TGTGCCTTGGGACAGGGTAATTCCCCGAAGAACACCGGGGAGCTGTTTTTT.

The CDR3 sequence: CASSLGSGQGNQPQHF. The DNA for the CDR3 is TGTGCCAGCAGCTTAGGTTCGGGACAGGGGAATCAGCCCCAGCATTTT. The chain uses TRBV11-1 and TRBJ1-5; 10 bases fit TRBD1. The CDR3 length is 16 residues. From germline, CDR1 is SGHAT and CDR2 FQDESV (reference sequence). Losses at the gene ends were 1 base for V and 4 bases for J; bases not matched to a gene: 4.

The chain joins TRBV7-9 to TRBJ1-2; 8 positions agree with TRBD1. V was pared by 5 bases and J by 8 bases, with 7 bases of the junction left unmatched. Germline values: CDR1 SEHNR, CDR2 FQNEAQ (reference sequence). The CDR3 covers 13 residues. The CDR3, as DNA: TGTGCCAGCAGCCCGAGGACAGGGTTGGGCTACACCTTC. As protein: CASSPRTGLGYTF.

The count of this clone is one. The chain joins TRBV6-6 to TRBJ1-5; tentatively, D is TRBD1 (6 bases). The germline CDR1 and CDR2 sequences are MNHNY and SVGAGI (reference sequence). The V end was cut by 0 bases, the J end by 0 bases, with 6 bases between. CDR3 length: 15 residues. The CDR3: CASSYSTGSNQPQHF. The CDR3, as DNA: TGTGCCAGCAGTTACTCGACAGGTAGCAATCAGCCCCAGCATTTT.

CDR3 in amino acids: CASSEQSSLNQPQHF. The CDR3 nucleotides are TGTGCCAGCAGTGAGCAGTCCAGCTTGAATCAGCCCCAGCATTTT. V gene TRBV6-1 combines with J gene TRBJ1-5; D not certain. This CDR3 comprises 15 residues. Germline V CDR1 and CDR2: MNHNS, SASEGT. V was clipped by 3 bases and J by 4 bases, with 13 bases between them.

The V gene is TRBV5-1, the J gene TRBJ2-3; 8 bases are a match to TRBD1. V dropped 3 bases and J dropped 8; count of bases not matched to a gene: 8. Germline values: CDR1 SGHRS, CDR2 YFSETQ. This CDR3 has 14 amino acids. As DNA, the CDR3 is TGCGCCAGCAGCTCAGGGGGCGGTGAGGTTACGCAGTATTTT. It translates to CASSSGGGEVTQYF.

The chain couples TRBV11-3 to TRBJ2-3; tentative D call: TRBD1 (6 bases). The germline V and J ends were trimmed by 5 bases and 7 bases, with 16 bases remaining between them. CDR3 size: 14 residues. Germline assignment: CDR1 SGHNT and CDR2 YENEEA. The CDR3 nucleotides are TGTGCCAGCAGCAGCAGGGGTTTTGAACATACGCAGTATTTT. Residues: CASSSRGFEHTQYF.

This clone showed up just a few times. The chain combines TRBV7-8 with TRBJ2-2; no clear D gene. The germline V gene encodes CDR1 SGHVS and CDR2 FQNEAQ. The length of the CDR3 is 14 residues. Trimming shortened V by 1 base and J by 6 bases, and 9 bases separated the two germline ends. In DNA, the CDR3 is TGTGCCAGCAGCTTAGGTTCGGTTTCCGGGGAGCTGTTTTTT. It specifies CASSLGSVSGELFF.

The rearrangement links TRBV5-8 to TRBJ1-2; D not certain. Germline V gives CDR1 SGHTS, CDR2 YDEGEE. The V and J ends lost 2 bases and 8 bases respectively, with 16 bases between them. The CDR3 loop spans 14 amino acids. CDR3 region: CASSFIQAFRGYTF. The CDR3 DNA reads TGTGCCAGCAGCTTTATTCAGGCCTTTCGGGGCTACACCTTC.

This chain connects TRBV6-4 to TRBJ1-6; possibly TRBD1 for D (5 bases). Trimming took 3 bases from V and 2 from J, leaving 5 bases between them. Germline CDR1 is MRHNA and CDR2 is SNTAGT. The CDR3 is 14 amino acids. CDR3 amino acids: CASSEGAYNSPLHF. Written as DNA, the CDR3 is TGTGCCAGCAGTGAGGGGGCCTATAATTCACCCCTCCACTTT.

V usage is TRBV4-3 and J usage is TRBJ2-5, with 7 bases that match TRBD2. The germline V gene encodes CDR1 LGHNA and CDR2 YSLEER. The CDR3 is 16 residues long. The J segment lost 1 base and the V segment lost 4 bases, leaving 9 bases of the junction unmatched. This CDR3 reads CASSPQSRGTQETQYF. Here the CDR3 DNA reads TGCGCCAGCAGCCCACAGTCGCGGGGGACCCAAGAGACCCAGTACTTC.

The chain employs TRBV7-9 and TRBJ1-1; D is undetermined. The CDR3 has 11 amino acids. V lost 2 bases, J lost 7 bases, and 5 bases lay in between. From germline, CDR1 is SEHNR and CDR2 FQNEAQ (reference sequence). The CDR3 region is CASSLYGEAFF. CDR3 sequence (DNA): TGTGCCAGCAGCTTATACGGTGAAGCTTTCTTT.

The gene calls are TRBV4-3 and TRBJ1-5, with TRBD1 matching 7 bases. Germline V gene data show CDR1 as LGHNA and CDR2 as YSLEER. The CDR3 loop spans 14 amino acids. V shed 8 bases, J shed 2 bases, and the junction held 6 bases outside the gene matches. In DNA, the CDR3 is TGCGCCAGCGAAACAGGGGCGGGCAATCAGCCCCAGCATTTT. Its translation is CASETGAGNQPQHF.

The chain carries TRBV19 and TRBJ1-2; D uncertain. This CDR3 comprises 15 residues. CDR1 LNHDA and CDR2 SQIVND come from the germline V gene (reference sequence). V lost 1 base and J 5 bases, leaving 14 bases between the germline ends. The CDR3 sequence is CASSIGPAGSYGYTF. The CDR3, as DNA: TGTGCCAGTAGTATAGGGCCGGCAGGATCATATGGCTACACCTTC.

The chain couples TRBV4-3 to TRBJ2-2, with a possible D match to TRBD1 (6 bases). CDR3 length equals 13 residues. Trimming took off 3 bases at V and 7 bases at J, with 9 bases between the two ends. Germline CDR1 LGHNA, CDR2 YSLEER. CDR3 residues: CASSHNRVGELFF. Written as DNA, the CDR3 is TGCGCCAGCAGCCACAACAGGGTCGGGGAGCTGTTTTTT.

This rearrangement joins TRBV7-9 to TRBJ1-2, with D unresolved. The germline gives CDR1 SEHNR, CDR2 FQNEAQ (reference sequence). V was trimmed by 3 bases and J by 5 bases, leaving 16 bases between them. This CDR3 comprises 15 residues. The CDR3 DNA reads TGTGCCAGCAGCTTGGAAGACCCCTTAGGATATGGCTACACCTTC. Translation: CASSLEDPLGYGYTF.

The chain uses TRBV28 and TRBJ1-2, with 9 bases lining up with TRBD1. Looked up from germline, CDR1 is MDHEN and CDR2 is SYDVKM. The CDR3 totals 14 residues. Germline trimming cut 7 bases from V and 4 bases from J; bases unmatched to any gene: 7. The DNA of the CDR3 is TGTGCCAGCACCATTACAGGGGGCAGCTATGGCTACACCTTC. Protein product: CASTITGGSYGYTF.

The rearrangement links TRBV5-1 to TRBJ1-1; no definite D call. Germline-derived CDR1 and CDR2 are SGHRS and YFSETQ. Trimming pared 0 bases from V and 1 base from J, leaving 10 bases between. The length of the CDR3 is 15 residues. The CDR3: CASSLAGHQNTEAFF. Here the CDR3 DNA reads TGCGCCAGCAGCTTGGCCGGGCACCAGAACACTGAAGCTTTCTTT.

The CDR3 is CASSVGQGWQETQYF. The CDR3 nucleotides are TGCGCCAGCAGTGTCGGACAGGGGTGGCAAGAGACCCAGTACTTC. The chain combines TRBV4-3 with TRBJ2-5, with 9 bases fitting TRBD1. The CDR3 runs to 15 residues. The germline CDR1 and CDR2 sequences are LGHNA and YSLEER. J gave up 2 bases and V 6 bases, and 7 bases lay outside the gene matches.

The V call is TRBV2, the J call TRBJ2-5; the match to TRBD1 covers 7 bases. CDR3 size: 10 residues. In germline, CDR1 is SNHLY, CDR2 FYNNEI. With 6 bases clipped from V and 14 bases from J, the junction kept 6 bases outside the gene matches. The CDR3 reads CASRTGTAYF. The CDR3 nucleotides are TGTGCCAGCAGGACAGGGACGGCCTACTTC.

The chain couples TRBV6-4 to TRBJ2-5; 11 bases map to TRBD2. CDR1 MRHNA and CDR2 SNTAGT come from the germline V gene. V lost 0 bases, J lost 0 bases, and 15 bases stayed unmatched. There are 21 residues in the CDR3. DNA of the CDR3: TGTGCCAGCAGTGACTCCGGCAGGAGGATTAGCGGGGGGGTGTACCAAGAGACCCAGTACTTC. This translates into CASSDSGRRISGGVYQETQYF.

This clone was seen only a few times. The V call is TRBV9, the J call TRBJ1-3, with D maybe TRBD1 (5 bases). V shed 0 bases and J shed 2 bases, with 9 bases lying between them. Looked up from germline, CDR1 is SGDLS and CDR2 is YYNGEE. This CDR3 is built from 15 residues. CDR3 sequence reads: CASSVGRGTGNTIYF. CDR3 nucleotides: TGTGCCAGCAGCGTAGGGAGGGGAACTGGAAACACCATATATTTT.

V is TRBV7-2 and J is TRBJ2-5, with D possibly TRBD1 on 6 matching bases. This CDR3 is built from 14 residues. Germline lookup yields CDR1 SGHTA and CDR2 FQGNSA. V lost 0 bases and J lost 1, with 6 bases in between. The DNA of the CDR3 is TGTGCCAGCAGCTTAGCGGGGGCCCAAGAGACCCAGTACTTC. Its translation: CASSLAGAQETQYF.